This entry is about one T cell receptor (beta chain). Its recognized antigen is unknown. Per-base quality was not reported, and no clone a single base away is much larger than it. The record originates from a study of T cells in Graves' hyperthyroidism and ophthalmopathy (dated by TCRdb to about 2019). Regarding the complete study: Peripheral blood was sampled at the time of initial diagnosis, prior to any treatment. To identify distinguishing TCR V-J signatures, a discovery cohort of about 100 patients was used, comprising approximately 40 with Graves' ophthalmopathy and approximately 58 with stable Graves' hyperthyroidism. Prospective prediction of ophthalmopathy was tested in an independent validation cohort of approximately 18 hyperthyroidism patients and around 16 patients who later progressed to ophthalmopathy. The 100 discovery patients were randomly divided into training and test sets at a 7:3 ratio. In over five Graves' hyperthyroidism patients, the study also compared T-cell repertoires from thyroid tissue with T-cell repertoires from blood. After sampling, hyperthyroidism patients received methimazole starting at 30 mg daily, and ophthalmopathy patients received high-dose intravenous methylprednisolone. The paper reports TCR Vbeta CDR3 sequencing of over 130 peripheral blood samples: some 41 ophthalmopathy, fewer than 80 hyperthyroidism and around 17 progressor patients.

The paper as a whole reports these results and caveats: Most expanded thyroid clonotypes (frequency above 0.001) were also detected in blood, a finding suggesting that blood repertoires may reflect thyroid immune responses. No statistical method was used to set the sample size in advance, and investigators knew the group allocation. A 13 V-J signature model separated ophthalmopathy from stable hyperthyroidism, with 87.88% sensitivity and approximately 81% specificity in cross-validation and 80%/75% in testing. In validation, the model predicted progression to ophthalmopathy with around 71% sensitivity and 72% to 85% specificity, a median of roughly seven months before onset.

Ophthalmopathy patients had moderately to severely active disease, with a Clinical Activity Score of 3 or more, a NOSPECS grade of 4 or more, and a disease duration of less than 3 months. Any patient with an uncontrolled infection, another autoimmune disease, pregnancy or lactation was excluded. Diagnoses were based on clinical symptoms, serum thyroxine and TRAb, thyroid ultrasound and orbital computed tomography. PBMCs were separated from roughly 10 ml of fresh peripheral blood using Ficoll-Paque density gradient centrifugation. Total RNA was extracted with Trizol reagent, and quality was checked on an Agilent 2100 Bioanalyzer. From V the trimming removes 5 bases and from J it removes 6 bases, while the gene matches leave 6 bases of the junction unaccounted for. Based on the germline V gene (reference sequence), the CDR1 and CDR2 sequences are MNHEY and SMNVEV. Inclusive of the bounding cysteine and phenylalanine, the CDR3 is 15 residues long. Only the CDR3 portion is preserved as DNA: 45 bases, with reading frame beginning at the first base.

The TCR beta CDR3 regions were amplified from the RNA transcripts. A first-round RT-PCR of the TCR CDR3 used the HTBI primer set with the Qiagen OneStep RT-PCR kit. A second multiplex PCR round built the libraries, followed by size selection and purification. Sequencing of the libraries was done on an Illumina HiSeq2000 using paired-end 100 bp reads. Regarding the original processing steps: SOAPnuke was used to process the raw data, removing reads that contained adapters or uncalled bases, had a mean Phred below 15, or lacked an exact match to the constant primer or identifier. COPE v1.2.5 was used to merge high-quality paired reads, and clonotypes were defined as unique nucleotide sequences. Clonotypes were aligned to IMGT TRBV, TRBD and TRBJ reference segments using MiTCR v1.1. The analysis included only V-J combinations with a frequency above 0.0001, which together covered more than 98% of the repertoires. A TCS score was defined as the ratio of F50 (clonal expansion) to E x V (chaos), with BLOSUM62-based TCRdist applied between CDR3 peptides within each V-J. Welch's t-statistics and random forest reduced just over 500 V-J features to fewer than 15, which were used in a naive Bayes classifier (R e1071). TCRdb passed the public sequencing reads through fastp at Q25 and MiXCR, retaining productive beta sequences. Each record represents a unique CDR3 protein, reported with the most common genes and DNA among its rows. These V and J calls derive from TCRdb rather than the authors' analysis. This sample gives about 500,000 distinct CDR3 sequences in total; roughly 15% of them show up just once. The ten largest clonotypes hold 25% to 30% of the sample.

The receptor was derived from a woman aged 25 to 45 with Graves' ophthalmopathy. The sample taken for sequencing was blood. The chain is encoded by TRBV27 joined to TRBJ1-5; TRBD1 fits 11 bases in the junction. At the DNA level, the sequence is TGTGCCAGCAGTGCAAGGACAGGGGGCTCTCAGCCCCAGCATTTT. Translated, it gives CASSARTGGSQPQHF.